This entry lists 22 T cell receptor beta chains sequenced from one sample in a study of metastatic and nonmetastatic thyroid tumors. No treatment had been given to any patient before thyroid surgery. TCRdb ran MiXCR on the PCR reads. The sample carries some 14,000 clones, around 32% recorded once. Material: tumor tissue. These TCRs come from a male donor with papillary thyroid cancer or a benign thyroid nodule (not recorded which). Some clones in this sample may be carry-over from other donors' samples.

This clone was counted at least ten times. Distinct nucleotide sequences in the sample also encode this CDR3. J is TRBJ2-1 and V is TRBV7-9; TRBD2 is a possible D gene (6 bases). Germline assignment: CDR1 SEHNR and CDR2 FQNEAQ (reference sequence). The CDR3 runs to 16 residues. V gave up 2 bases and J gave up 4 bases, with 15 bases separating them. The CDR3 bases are TGTGCCAGCAGCTTAAGTCTGGCGGGAAGTTACAATGAGCAGTTCTTC. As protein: CASSLSLAGSYNEQFF.

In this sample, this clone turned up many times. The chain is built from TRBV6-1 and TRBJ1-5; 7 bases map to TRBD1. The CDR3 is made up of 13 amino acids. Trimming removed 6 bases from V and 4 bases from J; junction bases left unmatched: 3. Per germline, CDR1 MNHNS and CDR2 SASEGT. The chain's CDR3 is CASRLQGNQPQHF. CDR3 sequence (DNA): TGTGCCAGCAGGTTACAGGGGAATCAGCCCCAGCATTTT.

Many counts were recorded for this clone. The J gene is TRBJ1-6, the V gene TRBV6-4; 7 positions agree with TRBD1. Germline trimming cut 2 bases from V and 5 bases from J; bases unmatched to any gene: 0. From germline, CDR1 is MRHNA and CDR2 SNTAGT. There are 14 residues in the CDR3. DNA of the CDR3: TGTGCCAGCAGTGACGGGACAGATAATTCACCCCTCCACTTT. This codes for CASSDGTDNSPLHF.

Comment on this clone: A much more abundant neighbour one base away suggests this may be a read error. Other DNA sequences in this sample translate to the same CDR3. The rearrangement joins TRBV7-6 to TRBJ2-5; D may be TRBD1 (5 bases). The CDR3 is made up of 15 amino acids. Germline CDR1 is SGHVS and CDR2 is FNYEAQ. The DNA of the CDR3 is TGCGCCAGCAGCCCCCGGCAGGGTCAGGGAGAGACCCAGTACTTC. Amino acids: CASSPRQGQGETQYF.

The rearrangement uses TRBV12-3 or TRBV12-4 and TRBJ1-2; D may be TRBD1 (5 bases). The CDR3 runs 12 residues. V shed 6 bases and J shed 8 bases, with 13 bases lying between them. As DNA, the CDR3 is TGTGCCAGCAGAAGGGGCGGTCAAGGCTACACCTTC. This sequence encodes CASRRGGQGYTF.

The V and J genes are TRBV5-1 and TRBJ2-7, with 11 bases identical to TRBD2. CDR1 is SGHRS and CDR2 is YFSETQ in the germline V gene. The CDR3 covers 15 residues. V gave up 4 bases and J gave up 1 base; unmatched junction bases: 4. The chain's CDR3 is CASSPTSGSSYEQYF. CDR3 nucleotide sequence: TGCGCCAGCAGCCCAACTAGCGGGAGTTCCTACGAGCAGTACTTC.

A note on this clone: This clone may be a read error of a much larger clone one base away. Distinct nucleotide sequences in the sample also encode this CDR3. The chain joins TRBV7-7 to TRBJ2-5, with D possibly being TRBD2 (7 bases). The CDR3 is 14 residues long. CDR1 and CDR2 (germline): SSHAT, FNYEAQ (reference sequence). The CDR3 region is CASSLRGPQETQYF. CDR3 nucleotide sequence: TGTGCTAGCAGCTTGCGGGGGCCCCAAGAGACTCAGTACTTC. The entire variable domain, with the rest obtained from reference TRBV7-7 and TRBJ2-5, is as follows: GAGVSQSPRYKVTKRGQDVTLRCDPISSHATLYWYQQALGQGPEFLTYFNYEAQPDKSGLPSDRFSAERPEGSISTLTIQRTEQRDSAMYRCASSLRGPQETQYFGPGTRLLVL.

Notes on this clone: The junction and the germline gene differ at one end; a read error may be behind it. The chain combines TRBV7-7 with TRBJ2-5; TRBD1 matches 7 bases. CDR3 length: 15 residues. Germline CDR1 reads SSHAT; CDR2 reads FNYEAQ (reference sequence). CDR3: CASSPATGQHETQYF. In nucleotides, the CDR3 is TGTGCTAGCAGCCCTGCCACGGGACAGCACGAGACCCAGTACTTC.

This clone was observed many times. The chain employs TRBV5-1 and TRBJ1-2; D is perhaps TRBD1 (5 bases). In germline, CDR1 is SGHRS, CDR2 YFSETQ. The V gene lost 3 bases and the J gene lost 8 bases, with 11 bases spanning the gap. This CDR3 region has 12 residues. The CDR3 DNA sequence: TGCGCCAGCAGCTCTCCAGGGCGGGGCTACACCTTC. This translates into CASSSPGRGYTF.

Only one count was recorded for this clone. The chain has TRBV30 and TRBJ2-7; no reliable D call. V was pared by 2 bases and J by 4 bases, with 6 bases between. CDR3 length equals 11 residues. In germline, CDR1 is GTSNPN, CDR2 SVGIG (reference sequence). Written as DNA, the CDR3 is TGTGCCTGGAGTTCTGGGTACGAGCAGTACTTC. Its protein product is CAWSSGYEQYF.

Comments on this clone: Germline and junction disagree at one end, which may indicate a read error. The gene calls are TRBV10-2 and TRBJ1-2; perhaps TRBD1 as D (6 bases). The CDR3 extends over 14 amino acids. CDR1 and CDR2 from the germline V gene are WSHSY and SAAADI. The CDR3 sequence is CASGESTGMYGYTF. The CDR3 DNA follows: TGCGCCAGCGGTGAGTCCACAGGGATGTATGGCTACACCTTC.

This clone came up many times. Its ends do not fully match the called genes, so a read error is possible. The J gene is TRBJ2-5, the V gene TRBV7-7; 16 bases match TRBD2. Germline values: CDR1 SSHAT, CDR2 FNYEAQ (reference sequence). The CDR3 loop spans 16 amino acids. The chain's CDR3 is CASSGTSGGAWETQYF. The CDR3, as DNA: TGTGCTAGCAGCGGGACTAGCGGGGGGGCTTGGGAGACCCAGTACTTC.

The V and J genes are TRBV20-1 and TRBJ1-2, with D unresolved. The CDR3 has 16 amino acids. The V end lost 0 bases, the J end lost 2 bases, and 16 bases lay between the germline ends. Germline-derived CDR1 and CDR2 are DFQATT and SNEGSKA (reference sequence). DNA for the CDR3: TGCAGTGCTAGAGATATCACAGCGCGATGGAACTATGGCTACACCTTC. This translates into CSARDITARWNYGYTF.

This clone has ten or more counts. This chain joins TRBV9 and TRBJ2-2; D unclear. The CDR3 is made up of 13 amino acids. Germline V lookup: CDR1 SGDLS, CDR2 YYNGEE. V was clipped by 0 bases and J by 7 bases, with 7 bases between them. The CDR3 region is CASSVGPNGELFF. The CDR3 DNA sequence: TGTGCCAGCAGCGTAGGGCCCAACGGGGAGCTGTTTTTT.

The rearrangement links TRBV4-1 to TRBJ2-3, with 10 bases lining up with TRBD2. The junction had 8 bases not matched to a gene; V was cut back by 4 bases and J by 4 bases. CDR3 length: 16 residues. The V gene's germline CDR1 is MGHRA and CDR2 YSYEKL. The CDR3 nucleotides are TGCGCCAGCAGCCTCTTACTAGCGGGAAACGCAGATACGCAGTATTTT. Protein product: CASSLLLAGNADTQYF.

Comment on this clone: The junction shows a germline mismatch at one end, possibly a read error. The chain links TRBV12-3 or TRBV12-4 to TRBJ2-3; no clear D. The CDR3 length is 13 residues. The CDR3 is CASILTATDTRHF. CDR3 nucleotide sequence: TGTGCCAGCATTTTAACCGCCACAGATACGCGGCATTTT.

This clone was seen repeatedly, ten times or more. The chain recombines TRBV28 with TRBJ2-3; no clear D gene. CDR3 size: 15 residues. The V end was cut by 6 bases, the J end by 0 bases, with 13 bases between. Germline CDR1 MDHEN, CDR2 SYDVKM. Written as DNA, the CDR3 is TGTGCCAGCAGCCGACTCTCCCTTAGCACAGATACGCAGTATTTT. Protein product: CASSRLSLSTDTQYF.

CDR3 region: CAISESIYLPGRYEQYF. CDR3 sequence (DNA): TGTGCCATCAGTGAGTCGATTTACCTCCCGGGGCGCTACGAGCAGTACTTC. The J gene is TRBJ2-7, the V gene TRBV10-3; D is perhaps TRBD1 or TRBD2 (5 bases each). Trimming shortened V by 0 bases and J by 3 bases, and 18 bases separated the two germline ends. Germline loops: CDR1 ENHRY, CDR2 SYGVKD. The CDR3 has 17 amino acids.

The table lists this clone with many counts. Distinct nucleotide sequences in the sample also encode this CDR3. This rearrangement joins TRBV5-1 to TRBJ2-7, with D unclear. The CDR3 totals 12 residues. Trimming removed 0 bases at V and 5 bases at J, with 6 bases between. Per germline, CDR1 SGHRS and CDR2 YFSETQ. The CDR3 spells CASSLDSNEQYF. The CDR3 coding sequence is TGCGCCAGCAGCTTGGACAGTAACGAGCAGTACTTC.

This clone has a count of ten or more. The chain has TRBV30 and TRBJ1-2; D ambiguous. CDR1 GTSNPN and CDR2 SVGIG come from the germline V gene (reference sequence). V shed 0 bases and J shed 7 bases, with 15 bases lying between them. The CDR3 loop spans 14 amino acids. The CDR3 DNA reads TGTGCCTGGAGTGTATGGGAGGGTTGGAGTGGCTACACCTTC. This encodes CAWSVWEGWSGYTF.

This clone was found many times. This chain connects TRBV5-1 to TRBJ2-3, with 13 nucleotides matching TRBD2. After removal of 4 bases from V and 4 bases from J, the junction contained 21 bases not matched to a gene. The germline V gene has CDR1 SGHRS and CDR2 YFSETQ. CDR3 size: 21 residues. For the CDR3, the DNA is TGCGCCAGCAGCCGACGGGGGGTCTGGACTAGCGGGGGATCAGCCCCAGATACGCAGTATTTT. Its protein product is CASSRRGVWTSGGSAPDTQYF.

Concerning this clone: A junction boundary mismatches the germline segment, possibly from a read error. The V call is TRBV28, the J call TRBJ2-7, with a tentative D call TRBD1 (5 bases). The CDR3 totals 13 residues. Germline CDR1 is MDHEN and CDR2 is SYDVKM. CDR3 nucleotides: TGTGCCAGCAGTTTCAGGGTTGGGTACGAGCAGAAATTC. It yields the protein CASSFRVGYEQKF.